This T cell receptor beta chain was obtained from a study of human T cells and chemical hapten exposure. CDR3 length equals 13 residues. Germline V gene data show CDR1 as DFQATT and CDR2 as SNEGSKA (reference sequence). Unmatched junction bases numbered 3, after V lost 4 bases and J lost 7 bases. This clonotype showed up many times. Each CDR3 protein gets one entry after TCRdb re-called the RACE reads with MiXCR. The profile shows about 56,000 distinct CDR3 sequences, 9% to 9.5% of them singletons. Time point of the sample: patch test 1, 2 weeks after DPC sensitization. Stated treatment: therapeutic diphenylcyclopropenone sensitization with weekly scalp DPC.

This clonotype was sampled from a woman in her forties with alopecia areata. Some clones in this sample may be carry-over from other donors' samples. The rearrangement uses TRBV20-1 and TRBJ2-3, with TRBD2 identical over 12 bases. Sequencing was performed on whole blood, taken in connection with sensitization to the hapten diphenylcyclopropenone (DPC). This chain's CDR3 is CSAIGTSGYTQYF. The CDR3 bases are TGCAGTGCTATAGGGACTAGCGGGTATACGCAGTATTTT.